This entry is about one TCR beta chain. The sample comes from a study of T cells and Merkel cell carcinoma outcomes. Trimming took off 1 base at V and 7 bases at J, with 8 bases between the two ends. Looked up from germline, CDR1 is MDHEN and CDR2 is SYDVKM. This CDR3 has 14 residues. Assay used: immunoSEQ multiplex PCR; TCRdb lists only in-frame clones, some missing. The table has about 3,000 clones, around 79% seen once; the top ten hold about 16%. The sequenced sample consisted of tumor tissue from Merkel cell carcinoma. This sequence was found in a human donor with Merkel cell carcinoma. The chain uses TRBV28 and TRBJ1-6, with D uncertain. The CDR3, as DNA: TGTGCCAGCAGTTTATCTTCGGCCAATTCACCCCTCCACTTT. Translation: CASSLSSANSPLHF.